This is a list of T cell receptor beta chains from one sample in a study of cytomegalovirus exposure and HLA in healthy donors. Repertoires were generated with immunoSEQ multiplex PCR, while TCRdb's copy carries only in-frame clones and drops some. This table has approximately 100,000 clones, 60% to 85% appearing once. The sequenced material came from PBMCs. The receptors stem from a female donor in good health and CMV-seropositive. CDR3s include the opening cysteine and the closing phenylalanine or tryptophan. The D gene is left open where the match is weak. The size field is filled for only some rows; it gives once, few, many or a size class.

v_gene,abundance,j_gene,d_gene,CDR3nt,CDR3aa
TRBV2,.,TRBJ2-5,TRBD1,TGTGCCAGGGGACAGGGTGGGGAGACCCAGTACTTC,CARGQGGETQYF
TRBV4-2,.,TRBJ1-5,.,TGTGCCAGCAGCCAAGAGAAATTAGATCAGCCCCAGCATTTT,CASSQEKLDQPQHF
TRBV14,once,TRBJ2-5,.,TGTGCCAGCAGCCAAGGTTATAGCTTGGAGACCCAGTACTTC,CASSQGYSLETQYF
TRBV10-3,few,TRBJ1-1,.,TGTGCCATCAGCATGGGGGGATGGGACACTGAAGCTTTCTTT,CAISMGGWDTEAFF
TRBV7-3,.,TRBJ1-2,.,TGTGCCAGCAGCTTAAGTGCTGGGCTCGGCTACACCTTC,CASSLSAGLGYTF
TRBV6-5,.,TRBJ2-7,.,TGTGCCAGCAGTTACGGGCCAGCTCCCTTTTACGAGCAGTACTTC,CASSYGPAPFYEQYF
TRBV2,.,TRBJ2-7,.,TGTGCCAGCAGTGACTACCCGACCTACGAGCAGTACTTC,CASSDYPTYEQYF
TRBV4-3,once,TRBJ1-6,TRBD1,TGCGCCAGCAGCCAACGTAGGGACTCAGGGGGGAGTAATTCACCCCTCCACTTT,CASSQRRDSGGSNSPLHF
TRBV10-1,.,TRBJ2-5,TRBD1,TGCGCCAGCAGTGGTACCGGGACAGGGTCTGGGGCCCAGTACTTC,CASSGTGTGSGAQYF
TRBV18,.,TRBJ2-7,TRBD2,TGTGCCAGCTCACCAGGGGCTAGCGGGAGGGGTTCCTCCTACGAGCAGTACTTC,CASSPGASGRGSSYEQYF
TRBV4-2,.,TRBJ1-2,.,TGTGCCAGCAGCCAGTCATGGGAAGGGAGTGGCTACACCTTC,CASSQSWEGSGYTF
TRBV7-3,.,TRBJ2-7,TRBD1,TGTGCCAGCAGCTACACAGGGGGCGACGAGCAGTACTTC,CASSYTGGDEQYF
TRBV10-3,.,TRBJ2-7,.,TGTGCCAGCGCGAAGCGAGGGGGCTACGAGCAGTACTTC,CASAKRGGYEQYF
TRBV15,.,TRBJ1-2,.,TGTGCCACCAGCAGAGATCAGGCCCCGGGGGGCTATGGCTACACCTTC,CATSRDQAPGGYGYTF
TRBV6-5,.,TRBJ2-3,TRBD2,TGTGCCAGCAGTTCCCCTAGCGGACCCACAGATACGCAGTATTTT,CASSSPSGPTDTQYF
TRBV5-1,.,TRBJ2-3,.,TGCGCCAGCAGCTTGGGGCGGGGAGGCACAGATACGCAGTATTTT,CASSLGRGGTDTQYF
TRBV6-1,few,TRBJ2-7,TRBD1,TGTGCCAGCAGTGATCAGACAGGGGGGCCCTACGAGCAGTACTTC,CASSDQTGGPYEQYF
TRBV19,.,TRBJ1-2,.,TGTGCCAGTAGTACCGAAGACAGTTACGGCTACACCTTC,CASSTEDSYGYTF
TRBV18,.,TRBJ2-5,TRBD1,TGTGCCAGCTCACCGACAGGGGAAGGGGAGACCCAGTACTTC,CASSPTGEGETQYF
TRBV13,few,TRBJ2-7,TRBD2,TGTGCCAGCAGCTACAGGGGGAGCGGGAGGGCCTACGAGCAGTACTTC,CASSYRGSGRAYEQYF
TRBV19,.,TRBJ2-7,.,TGTGCCAGTAGTCGGAAGGCAGGGGTCAGCTCCTACGAGCAGTACTTC,CASSRKAGVSSYEQYF
TRBV2,.,TRBJ2-7,.,TGTGCCAGCAGGTCGGCCCGCGGTTACTACGAGCAGTACTTC,CASRSARGYYEQYF
TRBV29-1,once,TRBJ2-2,.,TGCAGCGTTGAAGATGACAGGAGTACCGGGGAGCTGTTTTTT,CSVEDDRSTGELFF
TRBV20-1,few,TRBJ1-2,.,TGCAGTGCTAGCTCTGGGGAGGGCTACACCTTC,CSASSGEGYTF
TRBV11-2,once,TRBJ2-7,TRBD2,TGTGCCAGCAGCTTTACTAGCGGGAGTCTGGGTGAGCAGTACTTC,CASSFTSGSLGEQYF
TRBV5-1,.,TRBJ2-7,.,TGCGCCAGCAGCCCGGTCAGGGGAACCCCCTACGAGCAGTACTTC,CASSPVRGTPYEQYF
TRBV30,.,TRBJ2-3,TRBD2,TGTGCCTGGGGGACTAGCGGGAGGGGGCATGTGAATTTT,CAWGTSGRGHVNF
TRBV30,.,TRBJ2-5,TRBD2,TGTGCCTGGAGTGAGGGAGGGTTCCCCTACCAAGAGACCCAGTACTTC,CAWSEGGFPYQETQYF
TRBV19,.,TRBJ1-1,.,TGTGCCAGTAGTATCTCTCAGGGGTTTCGTAGTGGGGCTTTCTTT,CASSISQGFRSGAFF
TRBV27,.,TRBJ2-5,.,TGTGCCAGCAGTTTATATAGGGGCGAAGAGACCCAGTACTTC,CASSLYRGEETQYF
TRBV6-5,.,TRBJ2-1,TRBD1,TGTGCCAGCAGCCGACAGGGGCCCCTCTACAATGAGCAGTTCTTC,CASSRQGPLYNEQFF
TRBV2,few,TRBJ2-3,.,TGTGCCAGCAGTTCAAACTCAGATACGCAGTATTTT,CASSSNSDTQYF
TRBV7-9,.,TRBJ1-1,.,TGTGCCAGCAGCTCAAGGAGAAGGGGGAACACTGAAGCTTTCTTT,CASSSRRRGNTEAFF
TRBV19,.,TRBJ2-7,TRBD1,TGTGCCAGCAATCCAGGGACAGATCCCTACGAGCAGTACTTC,CASNPGTDPYEQYF
TRBV14,.,TRBJ2-3,.,TGTGCCAGCAGCCCCAGCGGTCCAGCCTTCAGGACGCAGTATTTT,CASSPSGPAFRTQYF
TRBV18,.,TRBJ1-4,TRBD1,TGTGCCAGCTCACCACAGGGACAGCCCCATGAAAAACTGTTTTTT,CASSPQGQPHEKLFF
TRBV9,.,TRBJ2-1,.,TGTGCCAGCAGCGTCCTAGCAGGTGAGCAGTTCTTC,CASSVLAGEQFF
TRBV4-1,.,TRBJ1-1,.,TGCGCCAGCAGATCCATGCTGGGAGTAGACACTGAAGCTTTCTTT,CASRSMLGVDTEAFF
TRBV28,.,TRBJ1-2,TRBD1,TGTGCGACTACAGGGGGCAGAGGCTATGGCTACACCTTC,CATTGGRGYGYTF
TRBV6-5,.,TRBJ2-1,.,TGTGCCAGCATGGAGGCGGGGATAAATGAGCAGTTCTTC,CASMEAGINEQFF
TRBV28,.,TRBJ2-7,TRBD2,TGTGCCAGCAGAACAACTAGCGGCCCGCTTTACGAGCAGTACTTC,CASRTTSGPLYEQYF
TRBV28,.,TRBJ2-7,TRBD2,TGTGCCAGCAGTTTATGGACTAGCGGGAGTCCCGAGCAGTACTTC,CASSLWTSGSPEQYF
TRBV5-1,.,TRBJ2-5,.,TGCGCCAGCAGCTTGGCTAGTATCAGCCAAGAGACCCAGTACTTC,CASSLASISQETQYF
TRBV27,.,TRBJ1-2,TRBD1,TGTGCCAGCAAACCCGGGACAGGTACTAACTATGGCTACACCTTC,CASKPGTGTNYGYTF
TRBV5-1,.,TRBJ2-7,TRBD1,TGCGCCAGCAGCTCATCCGGGACAGGGGCCAACGAGCAGTACTTC,CASSSSGTGANEQYF
TRBV28,.,TRBJ2-5,.,TGTGCCAGCAGGTTTAGCGACCGAGAGACCCAGTACTTC,CASRFSDRETQYF
TRBV6-5,few,TRBJ2-7,TRBD1,TGTGCCAGCAGTTCTGGGACAGATACCTACGAGCAGTACTTC,CASSSGTDTYEQYF